This T cell receptor beta chain was sequenced in a study of T cell changes during pregnancy in multiple sclerosis. The repertoire was sequenced with immunoSEQ multiplex PCR; TCRdb's copy has only in-frame clones and lacks some. The data hold just over 35,000 clones, with roughly 93% observed a single time. Germline CDR1 SGHRS, CDR2 YFSETQ. The ends were cut back, 0 bases at V and 2 bases at J, with 12 bases in the middle. The CDR3 has 16 residues. This material consisted of CD4+ T cells from peripheral blood mononuclear cells, taken in the first trimester of pregnancy. This receptor was taken from a female donor with multiple sclerosis, enrolled in a pregnancy study. V and J are TRBV5-1 and TRBJ1-5; D call uncertain. CDR3 amino acids: CASSLGGSYGNQPQHF. The CDR3 bases are TGCGCCAGCAGCTTGGGCGGGAGCTATGGCAATCAGCCCCAGCATTTT. Full variable domain (missing parts from reference TRBV5-1 and TRBJ1-5): KAGVTQTPRYLIKTRGQQVTLSCSPISGHRSVSWYQQTPGQGLQFLFEYFSETQRNKGNFPGRFSGRQFSNSRSEMNVSTLELGDSALYLCASSLGGSYGNQPQHFGDGTRLSIL.